This TCR beta chain was retrieved from a study of T cells after yellow fever vaccination (dated by TCRdb to the late 2010s). About the study as a whole: The SMART-Seq v4 Ultra Low Input RNA kit was used to prepare libraries from fractions with low cell numbers. Bulk TCR alpha and beta repertoires were sequenced longitudinally to track T-cell clones before and after primary and booster YFV17D yellow fever vaccination. Two healthy male donors, one aged 18 to 30 and one aged 30 to 39 years, made up the cohort. Blood was collected at multiple timepoints before and after primary and secondary immunization, and bulk PBMC replicates and cell subsets were isolated.

TCR cDNA was synthesized by 5'RACE template switching, through which a universal primer site and unique molecular identifiers were introduced. Priming of cDNA synthesis was performed from both the TCR alpha and TCR beta constant segments. Library amplification used two PCR steps, and the second PCR step added sample barcodes and sequencing adapters. Sequencing of the libraries was done on either Illumina HiSeq 2500 (2x100 bp) or NovaSeq (2x150 bp). In the paper's pipeline: Reads were demultiplexed and collapsed into UMI consensus sequences with MIGEC, and V(D)J alignment was performed with MiXCR. Vaccine-responding clonotypes were identified with edgeR using replicate PBMC samples, with FDR below 0.01 and a log2 fold change above 5 up to day 15 being required. Each bulk clonotype was labeled CD4 or CD8 based on which sequenced repertoire, CD4 or CD8, contained the clonotype at higher abundance. Starting from the raw public reads, TCRdb applied fastp trimming at Q25, assembled clones with MiXCR and retained in-frame beta chains. Each entry merges the rows of one CDR3 protein and shows their most common DNA and genes. The V and J calls and clone size are TCRdb's, not the authors'. This sample holds some 500,000 distinct CDR3 sequences; roughly 13% were observed only once. The ten largest clones take up around an eighth of the sample.

The treatment or condition label, read with the paper, signifies: live attenuated yellow fever vaccine strain. At each blood-draw timepoint, two biological replicates of bulk PBMCs were collected. A standard Ficoll-Paque protocol was used to isolate PBMCs from peripheral blood. TriZol was used to extract RNA from bulk PBMCs, from CD4 and CD8 fractions, and from dextramer-positive and dextramer-negative fractions. This clonotype has more than one count but fewer than ten. It lacks a known antigen. It has no much larger one-base neighbor in the sample; base qualities were not kept. The paper's findings and limits, for the study overall: A small fraction of clonotypes showed up in both the CD4 and CD8 compartments, probably as a result of convergent recombination. Computational filtering was required because FACS-sorted repertoires could contain abundant contaminating clonotypes from the bulk population. Compared with the primary T-cell response, the secondary T-cell response was weaker but faster, peaking on day 5 rather than day 15. After the booster, most of the clones that had expanded following primary vaccination were detected again (almost 98% of CD4 and around 90% of CD8), which suggests that memory was broadly maintained. Because the study included only a couple of donors, the extent to which the findings can be generalized is limited.

V is cut by 4 bases and J by 2 bases, and the space between the germline ends is 15 bases. CDR1 and CDR2 (LGHNA, YNFKEQ) derive from the germline V gene. Including the terminal cysteine and phenylalanine, the CDR3 comprises 16 residues. Only the CDR3 region is kept as DNA, spanning 48 bases read in frame from base 1. Sequenced material: PBMCs, taken on the day of the yellow fever booster vaccination. The source is a man aged 25-45 years who received the YFV17D yellow fever vaccine. The receptor chain draws on TRBV4-2 and TRBJ1-5; too little of a D gene remains to name it. The DNA sequence is TGTGCCAGCAGCCTCACCCGGTGGGTGCGCAATCAGCCCCAGCATTTT. Its protein reads: CASSLTRWVRNQPQHF.